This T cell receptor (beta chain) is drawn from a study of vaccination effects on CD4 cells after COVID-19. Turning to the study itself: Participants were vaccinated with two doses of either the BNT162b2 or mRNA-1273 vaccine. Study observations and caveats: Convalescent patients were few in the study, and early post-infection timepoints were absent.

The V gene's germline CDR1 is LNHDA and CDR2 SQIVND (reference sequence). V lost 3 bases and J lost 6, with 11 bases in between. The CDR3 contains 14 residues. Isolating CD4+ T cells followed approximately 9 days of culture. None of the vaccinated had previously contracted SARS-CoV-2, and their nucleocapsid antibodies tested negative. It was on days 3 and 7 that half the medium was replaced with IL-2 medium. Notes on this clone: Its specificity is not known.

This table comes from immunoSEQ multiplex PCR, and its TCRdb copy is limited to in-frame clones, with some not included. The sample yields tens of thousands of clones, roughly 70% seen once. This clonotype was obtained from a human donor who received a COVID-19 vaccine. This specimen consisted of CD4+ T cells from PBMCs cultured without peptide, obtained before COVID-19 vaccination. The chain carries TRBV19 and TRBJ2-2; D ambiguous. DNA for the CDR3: TGTGCCAGTAGTATTTGGCAGTCCCCCGGGGAGCTGTTTTTT. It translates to CASSIWQSPGELFF.